The 21 T cell receptor beta chains below all came from one sample that was sequenced in a study of T-cell memory formation after mild COVID-19. TCRdb itself ran the 5' RACE reads through MiXCR, one entry per CDR3 protein. The sample lists 450,000 or so distinct CDR3 sequences, 25% occurring once. Sequencing input: PBMCs or a T cell subset sorted from them (not recorded which). All receptors come from an adult woman who had mild COVID-19 (a few samples of this study predate the infection). Cell type and time point are not known.

The chain has TRBV30 and TRBJ2-7; 12 bases are shared with TRBD2. The CDR3 has 16 amino acids. V lost 4 bases and J lost 2; bases outside the gene matches: 9. Germline assignment: CDR1 GTSNPN and CDR2 SVGIG (reference sequence). CDR3 coding DNA: TGTGCCTGGATTGAGACTAGCGGGGGAAACGCCTACGAGCAGTACTTC. Its translation is CAWIETSGGNAYEQYF.

This clonotype was counted a few times. The J gene is TRBJ1-3, the V gene TRBV12-3 or TRBV12-4; D is undetermined. The CDR3 runs to 13 residues. Trimming took off 7 bases at V and 5 bases at J, with 12 bases between the two ends. CDR3 sequence: CASTVTGRNTIYF. Written as DNA, the CDR3 is TGTGCCAGCACCGTTACGGGGAGAAACACCATATATTTT.

This clonotype was found many times. The V and J genes are TRBV24-1 and TRBJ2-1; D possibly corresponds to TRBD1 (7 bases). The length of the CDR3 is 15 residues. Trimming left V 5 bases short and J 9 bases short, with 19 bases between. Germline V gene data show CDR1 as KGHDR and CDR2 as SFDVKD. The CDR3 DNA follows: TGTGCCACCAGTGTTACAGGGGAGGTCCGGAGTGAGCAGTTCTTC. Protein product: CATSVTGEVRSEQFF.

This clonotype was seen a few times. The chain employs TRBV5-4 and TRBJ2-1, with TRBD2 matching 14 bases. The CDR3 spans 20 residues. Trimming took 2 bases from V and 3 from J; bases not matched to a gene: 13. Germline CDR1 and CDR2: SGHNT and YYREEE (reference sequence). The CDR3 is CASSLGGLAGVDYLYNEQFF. The CDR3 DNA is TGTGCCAGCAGCTTAGGGGGACTAGCGGGAGTTGATTATCTCTACAATGAGCAGTTCTTC.

This clonotype was found many times. The rearrangement uses TRBV7-9 and TRBJ2-3; 9 nucleotides align to TRBD2. Germline V gives CDR1 SEHNR, CDR2 FQNEAQ (reference sequence). Trimming took 3 bases from V and 6 from J; bases not matched to a gene: 7. This CDR3 contains 15 residues. CDR3 loop: CASSFPTSGFDTQYF. CDR3 coding DNA: TGTGCCAGCAGCTTCCCGACTAGCGGATTCGATACGCAGTATTTT.

Only a few counts were recorded for this clonotype. This rearrangement joins TRBV10-3 to TRBJ1-2, with 12 bases aligning to TRBD1. Germline values: CDR1 ENHRY, CDR2 SYGVKD. There are 16 residues in the CDR3. With 0 bases clipped from V and 7 bases from J, the junction kept 6 bases outside the gene matches. The CDR3 coding sequence is TGTGCCATCAGTGAGTCCGGGACAGGGGGCGAGAGTGGCTACACCTTC. Translating it yields CAISESGTGGESGYTF.

This clonotype turned up a few times. This rearrangement joins TRBV7-8 to TRBJ2-1, with TRBD2 identical over 8 bases. J gave up 5 bases and V 1 base, and 16 bases lay outside the gene matches. CDR1 and CDR2 (germline): SGHVS, FQNEAQ. The CDR3 has 19 amino acids. CDR3: CASSLEFGVVAGINNEQFF. In DNA form, the CDR3 reads TGTGCCAGCAGCTTAGAGTTCGGGGTTGTAGCGGGAATCAACAATGAGCAGTTCTTC.

This clonotype was detected a few times. The chain links TRBV15 to TRBJ2-1; 8 bases match TRBD1. The CDR3 is 15 residues long. Germline V gene lookup returns CDR1 LNHNV and CDR2 YYDKDF (reference sequence). Trimming cost V 5 bases and J 4 bases; bases outside gene matches: 7. CDR3 DNA sequence: TGTGCCACCAGCGGCCAGGGGGCGGGTTACAATGAGCAGTTCTTC. Translated, it gives CATSGQGAGYNEQFF. Full variable domain (rest looked up from reference TRBV15 and TRBJ2-1): DAMVIQNPRYQVTQFGKPVTLSCSQTLNHNVMYWYQQKSSQAPKLLFHYYDKDFNNEADTPDNFQSRRPNTSFCFLDIRSPGLGDTAMYLCATSGQGAGYNEQFFGPGTRLTVL.

The chain recombines TRBV19 with TRBJ2-3; 11 nucleotides line up with TRBD2. The CDR3 runs 16 residues. J gave up 1 base and V 3 bases, and 3 bases lay outside the gene matches. Looked up from germline, CDR1 is LNHDA and CDR2 is SQIVND (reference sequence). The CDR3, as DNA: TGTGCCAGTAGTATTGGGGGACTAGCGGGCACAGATACGCAGTATTTT. Protein: CASSIGGLAGTDTQYF.

V and J are TRBV20-1 and TRBJ1-1, with TRBD1 matching 9 bases. J lost 5 bases, V lost 6 bases, and 10 bases had no gene match. Germline CDR1 is DFQATT and CDR2 is SNEGSKA (reference sequence). The CDR3 sequence is 14 residues long. For the CDR3, the DNA is TGCAGTGCCGACCCGGGACAGGGATTAACTGAAGCTTTCTTT. It specifies CSADPGQGLTEAFF.

This chain joins TRBV29-1 and TRBJ2-7, with D uncertain. The CDR3 runs to 16 residues. Germline V gene data show CDR1 as SQVTM and CDR2 as ANQGSEA. V lost 4 bases and J 0 bases, leaving 19 bases between the germline ends. CDR3 region: CSVVDGSFSASYEQYF. DNA for the CDR3: TGCAGCGTTGTCGACGGCTCATTTTCCGCCTCCTACGAGCAGTACTTC.

This clonotype was detected many times. The gene calls are TRBV7-8 and TRBJ2-5; D remains unclear. V was shortened by 1 base and J by 5 bases, with 14 bases between the two germline ends. Germline V gene lookup returns CDR1 SGHVS and CDR2 FQNEAQ. The CDR3 has 15 residues. In nucleotides, the CDR3 is TGTGCCAGCAGCTTAGAAGGTGCCTCCTGGGAGACCCAGTACTTC. Amino acid sequence: CASSLEGASWETQYF.

A few counts support this clonotype. The chain joins TRBV2 to TRBJ1-6; possibly TRBD1 for D (6 bases). V was trimmed by 7 bases and J by 6 bases, leaving 10 bases between them. Germline V lookup: CDR1 SNHLY, CDR2 FYNNEI. The CDR3 spans 13 residues. CDR3 residues: CASNEGVNSPLHF. The CDR3 DNA reads as TGTGCCAGCAACGAGGGGGTTAATTCACCCCTCCACTTT.

This clonotype was counted between two and nine times. The rearrangement joins TRBV24-1 to TRBJ2-7, with 8 bases identical to TRBD1. CDR3 size: 12 residues. The germline V gene has CDR1 KGHDR and CDR2 SFDVKD. V lost 7 bases and J lost 6; bases outside the gene matches: 4. CDR3 coding DNA: TGTGCCACCAGCATTACAGGGGGCGAGCAGTACTTC. Translated, it gives CATSITGGEQYF.

J is TRBJ2-7 and V is TRBV25-1; D possibly corresponds to TRBD1 (6 bases). The CDR3 has 13 residues. V was pared by 4 bases and J by 0 bases, with 7 bases between. In germline, CDR1 is MGHDK, CDR2 SYGVNS. CDR3 in amino acids: CASSGQASYEQYF. CDR3 DNA sequence: TGTGCCAGCAGTGGACAGGCCTCCTACGAGCAGTACTTC.

The chain employs TRBV15 and TRBJ2-7, with 8 bases fitting TRBD2. Germline V gene sequence: CDR1 LNHNV, CDR2 YYDKDF (reference sequence). V trimming: 0 bases; J trimming: 1 base; junction bases outside the gene matches: 2. The CDR3 spans 15 residues. The CDR3 here is CATSREAGESYEQYF. The CDR3, as DNA: TGTGCCACCAGCAGAGAAGCGGGGGAGTCCTACGAGCAGTACTTC.

This chain uses TRBV7-2 with TRBJ2-1, with D uncertain. The germline gives CDR1 SGHTA, CDR2 FQGNSA. The CDR3 spans 15 residues. V was clipped by 1 base and J by 3 bases, with 10 bases between them. For the CDR3, the DNA is TGTGCCAGCAGCTTAGGCCAGGTCGACTACAATGAGCAGTTCTTC. It encodes CASSLGQVDYNEQFF.

The V call is TRBV7-8, the J call TRBJ1-2; D is possibly TRBD1 (6 bases). There are 16 residues in the CDR3. Trimming pared 0 bases from V and 1 base from J, leaving 12 bases between. The germline V gene has CDR1 SGHVS and CDR2 FQNEAQ. The DNA of the CDR3 is TGTGCCAGCAGCTTAGCGGCCCTGGACAGTAACTATGGCTACACCTTC. Its translation is CASSLAALDSNYGYTF. The full variable domain, in which reference TRBV7-8 and TRBJ1-2 provide the parts outside the CDR3, is GAGVSQSPRYKVAKRGQDVALRCDPISGHVSLFWYQQALGQGPEFLTYFQNEAQLDKSGLPSDRFFAERPEGSVSTLKIQRTQQEDSAVYLCASSLAALDSNYGYTFGSGTRLTVV.

This sequence joins TRBV6-5 and TRBJ2-3, with D maybe TRBD2 (5 bases). CDR1 is MNHEY and CDR2 is SVGAGI in the germline V gene. Trimming removed 2 bases at V and 5 bases at J, with 11 bases between. CDR3 size: 14 residues. The DNA for the CDR3 is TGTGCCAGCAGTTACCTCCGGGGTGGAGATACGCAGTATTTT. Its protein is CASSYLRGGDTQYF.

This clonotype was observed a few times. The chain is built from TRBV7-8 and TRBJ1-3, with unresolved D. CDR3 size: 13 residues. CDR1 is SGHVS, CDR2 FQNEAQ, per germline. Deletions cut 1 base from V and 3 bases from J, with 4 bases between. This chain's CDR3 is CASSLVRGNTIYF. CDR3 bases: TGTGCCAGCAGCTTAGTCCGTGGAAACACCATATATTTT.

V and J are TRBV6-5 and TRBJ2-5; no definite D call. Germline lookup yields CDR1 MNHEY and CDR2 SVGAGI. The CDR3 sequence is 15 residues long. V lost 0 bases to trimming and J lost 5 bases, with 13 bases between them. This CDR3 is CASSYSYKGIETQYF. DNA of the CDR3: TGTGCCAGCAGTTACTCGTATAAGGGTATCGAGACCCAGTACTTC.